Listed below are T cell receptor beta chains from one sample, sequenced in a study of blood T cell repertoires in COVID-19. Repertoires were generated with immunoSEQ multiplex PCR, while TCRdb's copy carries only in-frame clones and drops some. This sample has 100,000 to 150,000 clones; roughly 85% occur once, and the top ten carry roughly 4%. Sample: peripheral blood. All receptors come from a man in his forties with acute or convalescent COVID-19. The CDR3 runs from the conserved cysteine through the conserved F or W. Each record gives: J gene, V gene, D gene, clone size, CDR3 protein, CDR3 DNA. The D gene is left open where the match is weak. Clone size is not always given. Where it is, it says once, few, many or a class for expanded clones.

TRBJ2-1	TRBV24-1	TRBD2	.	CATSDRTSGYHNEQFF	TGTGCCACCAGTGATCGTACTAGCGGGTACCACAATGAGCAGTTCTTC
TRBJ1-1	TRBV14	TRBD1	.	CASSPGQGWPEAFF	TGTGCCAGCAGCCCAGGACAGGGATGGCCTGAAGCTTTCTTT
TRBJ2-7	TRBV19	TRBD1	.	CASSASGTGGISRGEQYF	TGTGCCAGTAGTGCCTCCGGGACAGGGGGAATCTCTCGGGGCGAGCAGTACTTC
TRBJ1-3	TRBV7-9	.	.	CASSPPTGQGNTIYF	TGTGCCAGCAGCCCCCCAACAGGGCAAGGAAACACCATATATTTT
TRBJ2-1	TRBV6-1	TRBD2	.	CASSEVVASGNNEQFF	TGTGCCAGCAGTGAAGTTGTGGCTAGCGGAAACAATGAGCAGTTCTTC
TRBJ2-5	TRBV19	.	.	CASSPRGWETQYF	TGTGCCAGTAGTCCCCGGGGTTGGGAGACCCAGTACTTC
TRBJ2-6	TRBV7-2	.	.	CASSPEVRFSGANVLTF	TGTGCCAGCAGCCCCGAAGTGAGGTTCTCTGGGGCCAACGTCCTGACTTTC
TRBJ1-1	TRBV4-2	.	.	CASSQITGGEAFF	TGTGCCAGCAGCCAAATAACAGGTGGGGAAGCTTTCTTT
TRBJ1-1	TRBV6-6	.	.	CASSHGCSSPVWAEAFF	TGTGCCAGCAGTCACGGGTGCAGTTCCCCAGTTTGGGCTGAAGCTTTCTTT
TRBJ1-1	TRBV14	.	.	CASSQDAPGVTEAFF	TGTGCCAGCAGCCAAGATGCGCCGGGGGTGACTGAAGCTTTCTTT
TRBJ2-2	TRBV5-1	.	few	CASSLDLPNTGELFF	TGCGCCAGCAGCTTGGATCTACCGAACACCGGGGAGCTGTTTTTT
TRBJ1-4	TRBV16	.	.	CASSQSRGVGEKLFF	TGTGCCAGCAGCCAATCGCGAGGAGTTGGCGAAAAACTGTTTTTT
TRBJ2-1	TRBV5-4	.	.	CASSLRKGYNEQFF	TGTGCCAGCAGCTTGCGAAAGGGGTACAATGAGCAGTTCTTC
TRBJ1-4	TRBV19	TRBD1	.	CASSTRTGNEKLFF	TGTGCCAGTAGTACCCGGACAGGGAACGAAAAACTGTTTTTT
TRBJ1-2	TRBV6-1	.	.	CASSEVAGNYGYTF	TGTGCCAGCAGTGAAGTCGCCGGGAACTATGGCTACACCTTC
TRBJ2-1	TRBV30	.	.	CAWSPNSEQFF	TGTGCCTGGAGTCCTAACTCAGAGCAGTTCTTC
TRBJ2-3	TRBV7-3	.	.	CASSFGELTDTQYF	TGTGCCAGCAGCTTCGGGGAGCTCACAGATACGCAGTATTTT
TRBJ2-5	TRBV6-5	.	.	CASSLKETQYF	TGTGCCAGCAGTTTAAAAGAGACCCAGTACTTC
TRBJ1-1	TRBV2	.	.	CASSEWQLTEAFF	TGTGCCAGCAGTGAATGGCAGTTAACTGAAGCTTTCTTT
TRBJ2-7	TRBV11-2	TRBD2	.	CASSAGLAAAYEQYF	TGTGCCAGCAGCGCAGGACTAGCGGCCGCCTACGAGCAGTACTTC
TRBJ2-3	TRBV6-5	TRBD1	.	CASSYDRGGTDTQYF	TGTGCCAGCAGTTATGACAGGGGAGGCACAGATACGCAGTATTTT
TRBJ2-1	TRBV29-1	TRBD2	.	CSVRTSGKPNEQFF	TGCAGCGTTCGGACTAGCGGAAAACCCAATGAGCAGTTCTTC
TRBJ2-5	TRBV6-5	.	.	CASSGLGGARETQYF	TGTGCCAGCTCGGGGTTAGGGGGGGCGCGGGAGACCCAGTACTTC
TRBJ2-3	TRBV5-1	.	.	CASKRRGPSTDTQYF	TGCGCCAGCAAGCGTCGTGGCCCTAGCACAGATACGCAGTATTTT
TRBJ2-5	TRBV5-1	TRBD2	.	CASSLGGGKETQYF	TGCGCCAGCAGCTTGGGCGGGGGAAAGGAGACCCAGTACTTC
TRBJ2-3	TRBV5-4	.	.	CASRQPSTDTQYF	TGTGCCAGCAGACAACCTAGCACAGATACGCAGTATTTT
TRBJ1-3	TRBV5-1	.	.	CASSSQGADSGNTIYF	TGCGCCAGCAGCTCACAGGGTGCCGACTCTGGAAACACCATATATTTT
TRBJ1-6	TRBV7-2	.	.	CASSFYRDGSPLHF	TGTGCCAGCAGCTTCTACAGGGATGGATCACCCCTCCACTTT
TRBJ2-2	TRBV19	TRBD1	.	CAIRQGNTGELFF	TGTGCCATTCGACAGGGTAACACCGGGGAGCTGTTTTTT
TRBJ1-2	TRBV4-2	.	.	CASSQDTSGNYGYTF	TGTGCCAGCAGCCAAGATACCAGCGGGAACTACGGCTACACCTTC
TRBJ2-2	TRBV19	.	.	CASSIGRNTGELFF	TGTGCCAGTAGTATCGGGAGAAACACCGGGGAGCTGTTTTTT
TRBJ2-7	TRBV11-2	.	.	CASSPTADYEQYF	TGTGCCAGCAGCCCAACAGCGGACTACGAGCAGTACTTC
TRBJ2-1	TRBV4-1	TRBD2	.	CASSQSPSGLNEQFF	TGCGCCAGCAGCCAATCCCCTAGCGGACTCAATGAGCAGTTCTTC
TRBJ2-1	TRBV9	TRBD2	.	CASSPRLADDYNEQFF	TGTGCCAGCAGCCCCCGACTAGCGGATGACTACAATGAGCAGTTCTTC
TRBJ1-6	TRBV7-3	.	.	CASSRQRNSPLHF	TGTGCCAGCAGTCGACAGAGAAATTCACCCCTCCACTTT
TRBJ2-2	TRBV5-1	.	many	CASSLDAVNTGELFF	TGCGCCAGCAGCTTGGACGCGGTTAACACCGGGGAGCTGTTTTTT
TRBJ2-1	TRBV7-8	TRBD2	once	CASSLVTSGYNEQFF	TGTGCCAGCAGCTTAGTAACTAGCGGTTACAATGAGCAGTTCTTC
TRBJ2-2	TRBV5-1	.	.	CASSLTANTGELFF	TGCGCCAGCAGCTTAACAGCGAACACCGGGGAGCTGTTTTTT
TRBJ2-5	TRBV2	.	few	CATTEEDLQETQYF	TGTGCCACCACGGAGGAGGATCTCCAAGAGACCCAGTACTTC
TRBJ2-5	TRBV19	.	.	CASCQGFGETQYF	TGTGCCAGTTGCCAGGGATTCGGGGAGACCCAGTACTTC
TRBJ1-2	TRBV5-6	.	.	CASDRDFGGYGYTF	TGTGCCAGCGATAGGGACTTTGGTGGCTATGGCTACACCTTC
TRBJ2-3	TRBV6-1	.	few	CASSEQAHTDTQYF	TGTGCCAGCAGTGAGCAGGCCCACACAGATACGCAGTATTTT
TRBJ2-5	TRBV11-2	TRBD2	.	CASSTPWQGGETQYF	TGTGCCAGCAGCACTCCCTGGCAGGGAGGGGAGACCCAGTACTTC
TRBJ1-1	TRBV18	.	.	CASSLDRNTEAFF	TGTGCCAGCTCGCTTGACAGGAACACTGAAGCTTTCTTT
TRBJ1-1	TRBV15	.	.	CATKGDTEAFF	TGTGCCACCAAAGGGGACACTGAAGCTTTCTTT
TRBJ1-4	TRBV18	.	.	CASSPIEPHRGEKLFF	TGTGCCAGCTCACCGATAGAACCCCATAGGGGAGAAAAACTGTTTTTT
TRBJ2-3	TRBV5-6	.	once	CASGPYRGTDTQYF	TGTGCCAGCGGTCCTTACAGAGGCACAGATACGCAGTATTTT
TRBJ1-1	TRBV7-6	.	many	CASSEELGNTEAFF	TGTGCCAGCAGCGAGGAGCTGGGGAACACTGAAGCTTTCTTT
TRBJ2-7	TRBV5-1	TRBD2	.	CASSLRGGTSAYEQYF	TGCGCCAGCAGCCTCCGGGGGGGGACCTCCGCCTACGAGCAGTACTTC
TRBJ1-2	TRBV19	TRBD1	.	CASSIRTGKGYTF	TGTGCCAGTAGTATTCGGACAGGGAAAGGCTACACCTTC
TRBJ1-4	TRBV2	.	.	CASSEALPGHQGEKLFF	TGTGCCAGCAGTGAAGCGCTCCCGGGACACCAAGGGGAAAAACTGTTTTTT
TRBJ2-7	TRBV19	TRBD1	.	CASSAPPTGGEQYF	TGTGCCAGTAGTGCCCCCCCGACAGGGGGCGAGCAGTACTTC
TRBJ2-7	TRBV14	.	.	CASSQGYGQSYEQYF	TGTGCCAGCAGCCAAGGTTACGGACAGTCCTACGAGCAGTACTTC